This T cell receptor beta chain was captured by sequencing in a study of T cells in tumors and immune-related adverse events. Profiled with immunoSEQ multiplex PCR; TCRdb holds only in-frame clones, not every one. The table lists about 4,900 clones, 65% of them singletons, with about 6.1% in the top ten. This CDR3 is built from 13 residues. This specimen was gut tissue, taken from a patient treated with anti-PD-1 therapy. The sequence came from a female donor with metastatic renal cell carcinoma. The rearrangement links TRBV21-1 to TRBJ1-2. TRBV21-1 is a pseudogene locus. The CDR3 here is CASSRRGEGGYTF. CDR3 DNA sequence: TGTGCCAGCAGTAGACGGGGAGAGGGTGGCTACACCTTC.